This T cell receptor beta chain comes out of a study of CD8+ T cells in alopecia areata. Regarding the study as a whole: The study found higher clonality in lesional than normal scalp, especially in alopecia totalis/universalis. Mouse data revealed clearer TCR sharing than patient data did, a gap possibly tied to HLA.

J lost 3 bases, V lost 3 bases, and 1 base had no gene match. This CDR3 is 14 amino acids long. Germline CDR1 is MGHRA and CDR2 is YSYEKL. Sequencing used cDNA as its template, made by extracting RNA and reverse transcribing it. TCRdb's table, derived via immunoSEQ multiplex PCR, lists solely in-frame clones and lacks some. Among approximately 99,000 clones listed, roughly 55% were seen once. Details on this clone: Its antigen is undetermined.

PBMCs served as the source from which CD4+ and CD8+ T cells were sorted. The sequence was obtained from a human donor with alopecia areata. The sequencing input was NKG2D-low CD8+ T cells sorted from blood. The chain carries TRBV4-1 and TRBJ2-3; 9 bases are shared with TRBD1. CDR3 bases: TGCGCCAGCAGCCAGGACAGGGGAACAGATACGCAGTATTTT. Protein sequence: CASSQDRGTDTQYF.